This entry concerns a single T cell receptor (beta chain). Its specific antigen is unknown. This specimen belongs to a study of cytomegalovirus exposure and HLA in healthy donors (TCRdb year 2017). Some background on the complete study: According to an earlier analysis of 550 to 700 of the donors, about 170 million T cells yielded 120 million or so unique TCR beta sequences and around 280 Gb of sequence data. An early release covering 550 to 650 HLA-typed donors comprised about 300 gigabases of sequencing data and around 80 million unique TCR sequences. Of the roughly 410 genotyped donors, approximately 80% were placed in the genetic ancestry cluster associated with self-reported Caucasian donors. The study was designed to test whether signatures of past pathogen exposure could be identified by cataloging public T cell receptors. The T cell repertoires of 700 or so subjects were profiled by immunosequencing and related to cytomegalovirus serostatus. A separate validation cohort of approximately 120 different subjects was used in addition to the roughly 620-subject first cohort. To predict cytomegalovirus infection status, the study combined high-throughput TCR immunosequencing, statistical association of individual TCRs with disease status, and machine learning. A later analysis re-examined previously published TCR beta repertoires from more than 550 donors and added high-resolution HLA genotyping to investigate patterns of TCR occurrence. Rather than using new phenotypic data, the later analysis identified candidate immune exposures from TCR beta sequences and from how often those sequences occurred across donors. An earlier analysis of several hundred of the donors used high-throughput TCR beta sequencing to judge whether each TCR beta V gene segment behaved as functional or pseudogenic. Donor age, sex, ethnicity and CMV serostatus were compiled alongside the repertoire data. In a later genetic analysis, genome-wide SNP genotypes for about 55% of the roughly 700 donors were used, and that subset was treated as a discovery cohort. Every discovery cohort repertoire had been produced on one sequencing platform. Both class I and class II loci were covered by HLA typing, at four-digit resolution. The number of donors typed differed by locus, with 629-630 for A, B, C, DRB1 and DQB1, roughly 520 for DQA1, some 570 for DPA1, and roughly 450 for DPB1. About five DR-DQ haplotypes were treated as single units for association and clustering because of strong linkage in the cohort. Among 398 genotyped donors of the cohort, an average of about 240,000 unique TCR beta nucleotide sequences were sequenced per donor, about a sixth of them non-productive.

The germline V gene sets CDR1 to SQVTM and CDR2 to ANQGSEA. Including the terminal cysteine and phenylalanine, the CDR3 comprises 15 residues. The entry retains the CDR3 DNA only, 45 bases that are in frame from base 1. Trimming removed 7 bases from V and 3 bases from J, leaving 22 bases between the germline ends. The receptor library was made with the immunoSEQ multiplex PCR assay. For the multiplex PCR, a mixture combining 60 forward primers for TCR Vbeta segments and 13 reverse primers for TCR Jbeta segments was used. A multiplex PCR assay on genomic DNA amplified the CDR3 region of rearranged TCR beta genes. The Illumina HiSeq System was used to sequence the amplified TCR beta libraries as 87-base-pair reads. Per the original workflow: In a later analysis, 70 million to 95 million unique TCR beta chains were counted across the 500 to 700 repertoires, and some 10 million of these chains were shared by at least two donors. To remove PCR and sequencing errors, raw reads were error-corrected and collapsed into unique sequences using a nearest-neighbor algorithm that merged closely related sequences. CDR3 sequences were aligned to IMGT reference sequences to assign V, D and J gene segments. For a sequence to be retained, a match of at least six nucleotides to both a V gene segment and a J gene segment was required. Rearrangements were classified as productive when the CDR3 lacked stop codons and remained in frame with V and J, and all other rearrangements were classified as non-productive. CDR3 was defined by IMGT convention, running from the second conserved V-encoded cysteine to the conserved J-encoded phenylalanine. The earlier analysis of 587 of the donors excluded any sequence lacking an unambiguous match to a single V gene segment. In an earlier analysis of some 590 of the donors, V segments were called functional above 56.7% productive rearrangements and were called segregating when the between-donor standard deviation exceeded 5%. A statistical classification framework was developed to diagnose cytomegalovirus status using the catalog of TCR beta chain sequences. In a later analysis, TCR nucleotide sequences were compared against IMGT/GENE-DB human TR gene sequences so that V and J genes could be assigned. In a later analysis, CDR3 sequences and most-parsimonious VDJ recombination scenarios were assigned using the TCRdist pipeline. In a later analysis, each TCR beta chain was defined by its CDR3 amino acid sequence together with its V-gene family, and reads lacking a unique V-gene family were excluded. To address suspected cross-contamination and a sequencing artifact, a later analysis removed 592 highly shared, low-generation-probability nucleotide sequences. A later analysis calculated a clonal expansion index for each public chain from normalized within-repertoire ranks of inferred template counts. A later analysis computed generation probabilities with a VDJ recombination model fitted to out-of-frame rearrangements, and checked the results against IGoR. Hypergeometric tests were used in a later analysis to score TCR-TCR, TCR-HLA and TCR-CMV co-occurrence, with a repertoire-size bias correction applied to the TCR pairs. False discovery rates were estimated in a later analysis by permuting HLA or CMV assignments 20 times. A later analysis grouped co-occurring TCRs with DBSCAN, adding TCRdist sequence similarity when clustering within HLA-allele-positive subsets. Repertoires with fewer than 30,000 or more than 120,000 public chains were left out of co-occurrence clustering, as were several repertoires with anomalous nucleotide sharing. The clones in this table, taken by TCRdb from immuneACCESS, are in-frame only. Not every clone is retained; where verified, under half of the shortfall comes from an unresolved V gene, and the cause of the rest is unknown. V, J and clone size were drawn from that table, and D and trimming were deduced from the DNA. This sample's table lists 130,000 to 150,000 clones. 0.96% of the sample rests with the top ten.

The cohort consisted of 666 healthy bone marrow donors. At the time of sampling, all cohort members were nominally healthy, though unrecorded immune exposures were likely present. The donor was CMV seronegative and belonged to the group of over 300 seronegative cohort members. Each donor provided a peripheral blood sample, and peripheral blood mononuclear cells were used for TCR beta sequencing. Genomic DNA was extracted from the blood cell samples with the Qiagen DNeasy Blood Extraction Kit. Points the paper makes about the study in general: Some IMGT-functional V segments, including TRBV6-2 and TRBV6-3, could not be told apart with the 87-base-pair reads, so those segments were excluded. Broadly in line with IMGT annotations, most TCR beta V segments showed up in productive rearrangements about 87% or about 30% of the time in an earlier analysis of under 700 of the donors. In a later analysis, TCR association rates were found to vary across HLA loci, with the most associated TCRs seen for DRB1 alleles and the fewest for HLA-C alleles. In a later analysis, around 17,000 TCR beta sequences were associated with specific HLA alleles at a false discovery rate of 0.05. In the study, some 180 TCR beta chains were listed as associated with cytomegalovirus. Linkage disequilibrium might explain the correlated functional status among segregating V segments, but an unknown experimental factor could not be excluded. According to a later analysis, most CMV-associated TCR beta chains appeared to be HLA-restricted, and the HLA associations seemed to be driven largely by CMV exposure. Because HLA typing was missing for some donors at each locus, association tests included only the typed subset. Compared with the roughly 710-donor mean, donors in an Asian-associated ancestry cluster had fewer N-insertions in productive TCRs, according to a later genetic analysis. A later analysis reported that several top co-occurrence clusters appeared linked to parvovirus B19, influenza, CMV and Epstein-Barr virus. A later analysis found that HLA-associated TCR beta chains were more clonally expanded and had lower generation probabilities than equally common non-associated chains. A few of the identified cytomegalovirus-associated TCR beta chains were confirmed in vitro to be specific for cytomegalovirus antigens. A further reported finding was that TCR beta sequences accurately predicted the HLA-A and HLA-B alleles for most subjects in the first cohort. Because counts were too low, some 16 rarely observed V segments, including chromosome 9 orphons, were excluded from the earlier analysis of 500 to 700 of the donors. CMV serostatus was the only immune exposure information available for the cohort. Sequencing depth was assumed to be roughly uniform across donors in the presence/absence analyses, though that assumption may not hold. Most TCR sequences were observed very rarely across donors, whereas some public TCRs were present in many individuals. In both the original and validation cohorts, the classifier was reported to diagnose cytomegalovirus status with high specificity and sensitivity. A cluster of highly shared sequence variants was judged likely to be a technical artifact of the sequencing pipeline. This cohort had only TCR beta chains sequenced, and the lack of alpha or paired-chain data limited which features could be detected. According to the authors, the approach could potentially be generalized to other disease states and immunological phenotypes. In a later genetic analysis, a missense DCLRE1C variant was associated with V-gene and J-gene trimming of TCR beta chains, and the association was replicated in an independent cohort. When HLA alleles, especially DR and DQ, strongly co-occurred, TCR associations were difficult to assign to individual alleles.

The sequence was collected from a male donor in good health and CMV-seronegative. This chain joins TRBV29-1 to TRBJ2-7, and the D gene may be TRBD2, 6 bases matching. The sample comprised PBMCs. CDR3 loop: CSAVGGGPNGYEQYF. In nucleotides, the sequence is TGCAGCGCTGTGGGGGGAGGTCCCAACGGCTACGAGCAGTACTTC.